The clone carrying this T cell receptor (beta chain) turned up a few times. Germline lookup yields CDR1 LNHNV and CDR2 YYDKDF (reference sequence). The ends lost 4 bases at V and 8 bases at J; junction bases unmatched: 3. This CDR3 comprises 12 residues. The sample is drawn from a study of chronic HIV infection and antiretroviral therapy. TCRdb recomputed calls from the 5' RACE reads with MiXCR, one row per CDR3 protein. The profile shows 45,000 to 55,000 distinct CDR3 sequences, approximately 20% of them singletons. The clonotype was recovered from an adult who had HIV and had not received antiretroviral therapy, or was an uninfected healthy control (not recorded which). Sequencing was done on a sample of peripheral blood. The rearrangement links TRBV15 to TRBJ1-2; 8 bases align to TRBD1. The CDR3 is CATSKQGEGYTF. CDR3 bases: TGTGCCACCAGCAAACAGGGGGAAGGCTACACCTTC. The entire variable domain, with the rest obtained from reference TRBV15 and TRBJ1-2, is as follows: DAMVIQNPRYQVTQFGKPVTLSCSQTLNHNVMYWYQQKSSQAPKLLFHYYDKDFNNEADTPDNFQSRRPNTSFCFLDIRSPGLGDTAMYLCATSKQGEGYTFGSGTRLTVV.